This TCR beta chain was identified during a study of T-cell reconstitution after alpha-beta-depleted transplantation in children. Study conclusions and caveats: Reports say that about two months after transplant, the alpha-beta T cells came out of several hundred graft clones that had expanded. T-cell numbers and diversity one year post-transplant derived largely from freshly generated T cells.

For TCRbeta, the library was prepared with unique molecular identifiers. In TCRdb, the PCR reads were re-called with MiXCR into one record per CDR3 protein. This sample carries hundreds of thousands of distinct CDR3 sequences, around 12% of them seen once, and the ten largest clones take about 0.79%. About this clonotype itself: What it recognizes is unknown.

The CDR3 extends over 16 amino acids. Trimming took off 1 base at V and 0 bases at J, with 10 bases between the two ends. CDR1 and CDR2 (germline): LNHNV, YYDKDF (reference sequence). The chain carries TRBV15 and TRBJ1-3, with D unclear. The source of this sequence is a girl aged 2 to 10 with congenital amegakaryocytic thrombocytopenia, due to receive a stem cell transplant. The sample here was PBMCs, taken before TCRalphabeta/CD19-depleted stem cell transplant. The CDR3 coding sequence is TGTGCCACCAGCAGAGGGTGGGCGCCCTCTGGAAACACCATATATTTT. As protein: CATSRGWAPSGNTIYF.